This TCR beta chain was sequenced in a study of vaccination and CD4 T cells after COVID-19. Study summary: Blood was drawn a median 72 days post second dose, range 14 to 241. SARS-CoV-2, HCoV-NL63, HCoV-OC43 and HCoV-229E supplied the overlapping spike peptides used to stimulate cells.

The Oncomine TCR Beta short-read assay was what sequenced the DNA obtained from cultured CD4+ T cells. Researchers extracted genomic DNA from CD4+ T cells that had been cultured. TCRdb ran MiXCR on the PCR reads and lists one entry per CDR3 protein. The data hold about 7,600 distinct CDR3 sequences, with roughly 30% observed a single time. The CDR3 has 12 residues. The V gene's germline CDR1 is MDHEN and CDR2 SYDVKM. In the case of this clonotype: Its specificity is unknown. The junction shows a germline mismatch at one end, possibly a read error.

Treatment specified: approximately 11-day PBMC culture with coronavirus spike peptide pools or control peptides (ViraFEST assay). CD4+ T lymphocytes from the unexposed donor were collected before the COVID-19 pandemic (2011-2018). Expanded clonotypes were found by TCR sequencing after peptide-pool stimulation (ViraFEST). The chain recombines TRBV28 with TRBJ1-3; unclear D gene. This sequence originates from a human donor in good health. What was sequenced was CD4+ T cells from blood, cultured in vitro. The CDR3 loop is CTSLNSGNTIYF. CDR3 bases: TGTACCAGCCTGAACTCTGGAAACACCATATATTTT.